This T cell receptor beta chain is from a study of cytomegalovirus exposure and HLA in healthy donors. Broader study findings: Fewer N-insertions than the roughly 700-donor mean were reportedly shown by an Asian-associated ancestry cluster in a later analysis. Among the sequence variants, a highly shared cluster was likely an artifact of sequencing.

The PCR made use of 60 Vbeta and 13 Jbeta primers. TCRdb's copy holds only in-frame clones and misses some; the assay was immunoSEQ multiplex PCR. The table lists around 94,000 clones, over 75% of them singletons, with 4% to 5.5% in the top ten. Trimming took 2 bases from V and 5 from J, leaving 6 bases between them. Germline assignment: CDR1 PRHDT and CDR2 FYEKMQ (reference sequence). The CDR3 totals 12 residues. Remarks on this clone: Its matching antigen is unknown.

V is TRBV13 and J is TRBJ1-1; D gene ambiguous. Sequenced material: PBMCs. The clonotype comes from a male donor in good health and CMV-seropositive. CDR3 residues: CASSLLSTEAFF. The DNA of the CDR3 is TGTGCCAGCAGCTTACTCAGTACTGAAGCTTTCTTT.